This T cell receptor beta chain originates from a study of cytomegalovirus exposure and HLA in healthy donors. General observations from the study: Most TCR sequences were uncommon, yet certain public TCRs appeared in many donors. In the 120 validation repertoires, about 95% of cluster scores exceeded 0, per a later analysis. Associated with cytomegalovirus, according to the listing, were 164 TCR beta chains.

The CDR3 covers 13 residues. Germline CDR1 is MNHEY and CDR2 is SMNVEV (reference sequence). V lost 4 bases and J lost 4, with 8 bases in between. Generated by immunoSEQ multiplex PCR, the TCRdb table keeps only in-frame clones and is missing some. The table lists 250,000 to 300,000 clones, around 86% of them singletons. A remark on this clone: Its target is unknown.

Sequenced sample: PBMCs. V is TRBV27 and J is TRBJ2-1, with TRBD1 as a possible D gene (5 bases). The sequence was obtained from a woman aged 18-29 years in good health and CMV-seronegative. The CDR3 protein is CASSSGLYNEQFF. The CDR3 DNA reads TGTGCCAGCAGTTCAGGGCTATACAATGAGCAGTTCTTC.